At least ten counts were recorded for the clone carrying this T cell receptor beta chain. The data derive from a study of CDR3 diversity in severe acne. TCRdb recomputed calls from the PCR reads with MiXCR, one row per CDR3 protein. The sample has more than 85,000 distinct CDR3 sequences; 45% to 55% are singletons. This CDR3 contains 15 residues. Germline V gives CDR1 LNHNV, CDR2 YYDKDF (reference sequence). V was cut by 0 bases and J by 7 bases, with 10 bases left in between. The receptor's source is a male donor in good health, serving as a control. The genes are TRBV15 and TRBJ1-6; no firm D call. The sequenced sample consisted of blood. CDR3 sequence: CATSRDGVRNSPLHF. CDR3 in DNA: TGTGCCACCAGCAGAGATGGGGTCAGAAATTCACCCCTCCACTTT.